This T cell receptor beta chain was identified during a study of T-cell memory formation after mild COVID-19. Whole-study results and caveats: Clones that contracted clustered mainly in CM and EM if CD4+ and in EMRA if CD8+. Memory sampled before infection contained some responding clones, suggesting cross-reactive memory joined.

For this clonotype: What it binds is unknown.

Germline values: CDR1 LNHDA, CDR2 SQIVND (reference sequence). The CDR3 loop spans 15 amino acids. Trimming removed 3 bases from V and 0 bases from J, with 8 bases in between. TCRdb ran MiXCR on the 5' RACE reads and lists one entry per CDR3 protein. There are tens of thousands of distinct CDR3 sequences in the sample; 9.5% to 15% occur only once, and around two fifths lies in the top ten. The sample comprised PBMCs or a T cell subset sorted from them (not recorded which). This chain connects TRBV19 to TRBJ2-2, with D maybe TRBD1 (6 bases). The receptor was derived from a man aged 18 to 30 who had mild COVID-19 (a few samples of this study predate the infection). Cell type and time point are not known. The CDR3 DNA is TGTGCCAGTAGTATTGGGACACCGAACACCGGGGAGCTGTTTTTT. Amino acid sequence: CASSIGTPNTGELFF.